The 24 T cell receptor beta chains reported below all come from one sample, sequenced in a study of T cells in tuberculosis. The protocol was immunoSEQ multiplex PCR, while the TCRdb copy is restricted to in-frame clones and leaves out a portion. The sample lists approximately 60,000 clones, around 81% seen once, with over 10% in the top ten. Sorting used thawed, overnight-rested PBMC stained with anti-CD3, a viability dye and GMM-loaded CD1B tetramer. C32 glucose monomycolate from Rhodococcus equi was loaded onto the CD1B tetramers. Source material: CD1b-GMM tetramer-negative cells sorted from PBMCs. The receptors come from an adult woman with latent tuberculosis.

The chain links TRBV6-5 to TRBJ1-3; D perhaps matches TRBD1 (5 bases). This CDR3 spans 15 amino acids. Deletions cut 2 bases from V and 2 bases from J, with 10 bases between. Germline CDR1 and CDR2: MNHEY and SVGAGI. The DNA of the CDR3 is TGTGCCAGCAGTTACAAAGGGGTCCCTGGAAACACCATATATTTT. As protein: CASSYKGVPGNTIYF.

The genes are TRBV7-3 and TRBJ2-1, with 9 bases identical to TRBD1. This CDR3 has 16 residues. J gave up 7 bases and V 1 base, and 8 bases lay outside the gene matches. CDR1 is SGHTA and CDR2 is FQGTGA in the germline V gene. CDR3 DNA sequence: TGTGCCAGCAGCTTAATAAAACAGGGGGCTATAAATGAGCAGTTCTTC. It is translated as CASSLIKQGAINEQFF.

The rearrangement uses TRBV19 and TRBJ1-2; 11 bases are shared with TRBD1. Unmatched junction bases numbered 3, after V lost 1 base and J lost 2 bases. Germline V gives CDR1 LNHDA, CDR2 SQIVND (reference sequence). There are 16 residues in the CDR3. The CDR3, as DNA: TGTGCCAGTAGTATAGGTGGGACAGGGGGAAACTATGGCTACACCTTC. Its translation is CASSIGGTGGNYGYTF.

This clone has a single count. This rearrangement joins TRBV2 to TRBJ2-1; D uncertain. This CDR3 has 14 amino acids. V was clipped by 4 bases and J by 3 bases, with 10 bases between them. Germline CDR1 and CDR2: SNHLY and FYNNEI. The CDR3 loop reads CASSGRSDYNEQFF. The DNA for the CDR3 is TGTGCCAGCAGTGGACGGAGTGACTACAATGAGCAGTTCTTC.

This clone was seen a single time. The chain uses TRBV19 and TRBJ1-2; possible D gene TRBD1, 6 bases. Germline-derived CDR1 and CDR2 are LNHDA and SQIVND (reference sequence). V was shortened by 0 bases and J by 4 bases, with 12 bases between the two germline ends. The CDR3 contains 15 residues. The CDR3 protein is CASSIDPAGAYGYTF. Written as DNA, the CDR3 is TGTGCCAGTAGTATAGATCCGGCAGGGGCCTATGGCTACACCTTC.

The chain combines TRBV7-6 with TRBJ2-7; 13 nucleotides line up with TRBD2. The germline V gene has CDR1 SGHVS and CDR2 FNYEAQ. J was trimmed by 0 bases and V by 5 bases; bases with no gene match: 4. The CDR3 consists of 16 residues. The CDR3 protein is CASSTGTSGTSYEQYF. The CDR3 DNA reads as TGTGCCAGCAGCACCGGGACTAGCGGGACCTCCTACGAGCAGTACTTC.

The chain joins TRBV5-8 to TRBJ2-3, with 7 bases matching TRBD1. This CDR3 has 16 residues. Per the germline V gene, CDR1 is SGHTS and CDR2 is YDEGEE. V shed 4 bases, J shed 2 bases, and the junction held 10 bases outside the gene matches. This CDR3 is CASSTGQASYTDTQYF. Written as DNA, the CDR3 is TGTGCCAGCAGCACCGGACAGGCTTCCTACACAGATACGCAGTATTTT.

This clone was detected once. The DNA for the CDR3 is TGCGCCAGCAGCCAAGATGGGACTATTTATCAGCCCCAGCATTTT. This encodes CASSQDGTIYQPQHF. The chain is built from TRBV4-1 and TRBJ1-5; TRBD1 might be the D (5 bases). CDR3 size: 15 residues. CDR1 MGHRA and CDR2 YSYEKL come from the germline V gene. V gave up 0 bases and J gave up 5 bases, with 11 bases separating them.

The chain couples TRBV11-3 to TRBJ2-7; 8 bases fit TRBD1. CDR1 and CDR2 (germline): SGHNT, YENEEA. The CDR3 loop spans 15 amino acids. Trimming removed 4 bases from V and 3 bases from J; junction bases left unmatched: 8. For the CDR3, the DNA is TGTGCCAGCAGCTCCCGGACAGGGTTTAACTACGAGCAGTACTTC. Translated: CASSSRTGFNYEQYF.

V and J are TRBV29-1 and TRBJ1-1; D is unclear. The CDR3 extends over 11 amino acids. CDR1 and CDR2 from the germline V gene are SQVTM and ANQGSEA. Deletions cut 8 bases from V and 1 base from J, with 8 bases between. Here the CDR3 reads CSSRENTEAFF. The CDR3 bases are TGCAGCTCGAGGGAGAACACTGAAGCTTTCTTT.

The V gene is TRBV18, the J gene TRBJ2-5, with D perhaps TRBD2 (5 bases). V was trimmed by 2 bases and J by 2 bases, leaving 9 bases between them. This CDR3 is 14 amino acids long. CDR1 KGHSH and CDR2 LQKENI come from the germline V gene. CDR3: CASSPEGIQETQYF. CDR3 coding DNA: TGTGCCAGCTCACCAGAGGGAATACAAGAGACCCAGTACTTC.

V gene TRBV18 combines with J gene TRBJ2-1, with 8 bases aligning to TRBD2. CDR1 is KGHSH, CDR2 LQKENI, per germline. The CDR3 is 16 residues long. Germline trimming cut 3 bases from V and 4 bases from J; bases unmatched to any gene: 8. The CDR3 region is CASSPLAAGGYNEQFF. The DNA of the CDR3 is TGTGCCAGCTCACCCCTGGCGGCGGGGGGTTACAATGAGCAGTTCTTC.

A single count supports this clone. V usage is TRBV5-1 and J usage is TRBJ2-2, with D possibly matching TRBD1 (6 bases). The germline CDR1 and CDR2 sequences are SGHRS and YFSETQ. This CDR3 comprises 15 residues. The V and J ends lost 1 base and 3 bases respectively, with 10 bases between them. CDR3 nucleotides: TGCGCCAGCAGCTTGTCCAGGGGAGACACCGGGGAGCTGTTTTTT. Residues: CASSLSRGDTGELFF.

This clone was seen a handful of times. The chain has TRBV5-1 and TRBJ1-5, with D uncertain. The V and J ends lost 4 bases and 2 bases respectively, with 7 bases between them. CDR3 length: 13 amino acids. Germline assignment: CDR1 SGHRS and CDR2 YFSETQ. CDR3 nucleotides: TGCGCCAGCAGCACGGAGGGCAATCAGCCCCAGCATTTT. Translated, it gives CASSTEGNQPQHF.

The chain employs TRBV6-1 and TRBJ2-2; 9 bases agree with TRBD1. CDR1 is MNHNS and CDR2 is SASEGT in the germline V gene. This CDR3 comprises 16 residues. V was pared by 4 bases and J by 6 bases, with 9 bases of the junction left unmatched. CDR3 amino acids: CASSARRQGGSGELFF. Here the CDR3 DNA reads TGTGCCAGCAGTGCCCGCCGACAGGGGGGCTCCGGGGAGCTGTTTTTT.

This rearrangement joins TRBV28 to TRBJ2-7; TRBD1 aligns across 10 bases. This CDR3 comprises 15 residues. Per the germline V gene, CDR1 is MDHEN and CDR2 is SYDVKM. The V gene end was trimmed by 9 bases and the J gene end by 2 bases; junction bases not matched to a gene: 10. CDR3 coding DNA: TGTGCCAGTAAAGGGGCCGGGACAGGGGCCTACGAGCAGTACTTC. Residues: CASKGAGTGAYEQYF.

The J gene is TRBJ1-5, the V gene TRBV18, with TRBD1 as a possible D gene (6 bases). Germline-derived CDR1 and CDR2 are KGHSH and LQKENI. Trimming took 1 base from V and 7 from J, leaving 20 bases between them. This CDR3 region has 17 residues. CDR3 protein: CASSPLGTTGQYQPQHF. In DNA form, the CDR3 reads TGTGCCAGCTCACCACTCGGAACGACAGGACAGTACCAGCCCCAGCATTTT.

The chain has TRBV6-4 and TRBJ1-2; D gene unclear. The germline V and J ends were trimmed by 3 bases and 5 bases, with 7 bases remaining between them. This CDR3 has 12 residues. Germline assignment: CDR1 MRHNA and CDR2 SNTAGT. CDR3 sequence: CASSDGGYGYTF. The CDR3 bases are TGTGCCAGCAGTGATGGCGGGTATGGCTACACCTTC.

The chain uses TRBV6-6 and TRBJ1-3; possibly TRBD1 for D (6 bases). The CDR3 is 16 residues long. V gave up 6 bases and J gave up 4 bases, with 19 bases separating them. CDR1 is MNHNY and CDR2 is SVGAGI in the germline V gene (reference sequence). Here the CDR3 reads CASSPEGQSRGNTIYF. Written as DNA, the CDR3 is TGTGCCAGCAGCCCCGAAGGACAGTCAAGGGGAAACACCATATATTTT.

The chain combines TRBV27 with TRBJ1-1; TRBD1 is a possible D gene (6 bases). Per the germline V gene, CDR1 is MNHEY and CDR2 is SMNVEV (reference sequence). Trimming left V 3 bases short and J 1 base short, with 12 bases between. The CDR3 contains 15 residues. The CDR3 nucleotides are TGTGCCAGCAGTTTTAAGGGGGATTGGAACACTGAAGCTTTCTTT. It codes for CASSFKGDWNTEAFF.

This clone was observed a few times. The rearrangement uses TRBV11-2 and TRBJ2-1; no clear D. The ends were cut back, 2 bases at V and 0 bases at J, with 8 bases in the middle. The CDR3 sequence is 15 residues long. The germline V gene has CDR1 SGHAT and CDR2 FQNNGV. Here the CDR3 DNA reads TGTGCCAGCAGCTTAACGGTTCTCTCCTACAATGAGCAGTTCTTC. As protein: CASSLTVLSYNEQFF.

The rearrangement uses TRBV5-1 and TRBJ2-2; TRBD1 agrees at 9 bases. V was clipped by 2 bases and J by 6 bases; unmatched bases: 8. The CDR3 loop spans 16 amino acids. Per the germline V gene, CDR1 is SGHRS and CDR2 is YFSETQ. The chain's CDR3 is CASSFDRGFGAGELFF. The CDR3 nucleotides read TGCGCCAGCAGCTTTGACAGGGGGTTTGGCGCCGGGGAGCTGTTTTTT.

The V and J genes are TRBV9 and TRBJ2-5; the D gene is possibly TRBD1 (5 bases). Trimming left V 0 bases short and J 7 bases short, with 13 bases between. CDR3 size: 14 residues. Germline V gene sequence: CDR1 SGDLS, CDR2 YYNGEE. CDR3: CASSVGDGRGTQYF. For the CDR3, the DNA is TGTGCCAGCAGCGTAGGCGACGGTAGGGGGACCCAGTACTTC.

This clone was detected only once. The V call is TRBV9, the J call TRBJ2-7; D is perhaps TRBD2 (6 bases). This CDR3 has 15 amino acids. V lost 3 bases, J lost 7 bases, and 20 bases lay in between. Germline assignment: CDR1 SGDLS and CDR2 YYNGEE. CDR3 bases: TGTGCCAGCAGCGCGGGGCTAGCGTCTGGGGGAGAGCAGTACTTC. This codes for CASSAGLASGGEQYF. Based on the CDR3 plus reference TRBV9 and TRBJ2-7, the full variable domain is DSGVTQTPKHLITATGQRVTLRCSPRSGDLSVYWYQQSLDQGLQFLIQYYNGEERAKGNILERFSAQQFPDLHSELNLSSLELGDSALYFCASSAGLASGGEQYFGPGTRLTVT.